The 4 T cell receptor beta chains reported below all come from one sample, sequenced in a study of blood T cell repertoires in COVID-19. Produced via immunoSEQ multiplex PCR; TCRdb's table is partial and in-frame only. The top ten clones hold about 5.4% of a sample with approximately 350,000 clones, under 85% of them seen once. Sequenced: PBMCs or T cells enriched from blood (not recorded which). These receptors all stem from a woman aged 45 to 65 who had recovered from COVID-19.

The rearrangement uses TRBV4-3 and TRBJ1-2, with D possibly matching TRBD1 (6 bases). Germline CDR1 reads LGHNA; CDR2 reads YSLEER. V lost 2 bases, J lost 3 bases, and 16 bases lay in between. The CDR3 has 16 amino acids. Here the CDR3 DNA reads TGCGCCAGCAGCCAATCTAGGACAGAGACTTACTATGGCTACACCTTC. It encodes CASSQSRTETYYGYTF.

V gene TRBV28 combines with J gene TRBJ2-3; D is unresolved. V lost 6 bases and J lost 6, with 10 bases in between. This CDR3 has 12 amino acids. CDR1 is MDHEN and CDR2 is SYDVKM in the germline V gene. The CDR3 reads CASRLLTDTQYF. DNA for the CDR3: TGTGCCAGCAGACTATTGACGGATACGCAGTATTTT.

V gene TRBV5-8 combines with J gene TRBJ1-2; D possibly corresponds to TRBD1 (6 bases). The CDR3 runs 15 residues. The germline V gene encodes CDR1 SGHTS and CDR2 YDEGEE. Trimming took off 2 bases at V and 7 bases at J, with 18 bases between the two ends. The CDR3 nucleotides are TGTGCCAGCAGCTTCAGGGACATTAATTATTCTGGCTACACCTTC. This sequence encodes CASSFRDINYSGYTF.

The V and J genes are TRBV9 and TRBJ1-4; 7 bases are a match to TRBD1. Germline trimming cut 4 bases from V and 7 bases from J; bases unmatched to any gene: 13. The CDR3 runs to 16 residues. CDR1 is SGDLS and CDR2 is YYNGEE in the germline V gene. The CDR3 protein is CASSISGTVIGEKLFF. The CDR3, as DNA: TGTGCCAGCAGCATCTCCGGGACAGTGATCGGTGAAAAACTGTTTTTT.